The 10 T cell receptor beta chains given below trace back to one sample, sequenced in a study of human T cells and chemical hapten exposure (dated by TCRdb to about 2021). Library creation used RACE. Sequencer: NextSeq 500. TCRdb handled the public reads itself, with Q25 trimming in fastp and clone calling in MiXCR, and kept productive beta chains. Entries that share a CDR3 protein sequence are merged under the most common genes and DNA. The sample records roughly 190,000 distinct CDR3 sequences, around 20% of which are singletons. Together, the top ten hold approximately 6.7% of the sample. According to the study, the label for this sample's time point signals: patch test 1, 2 weeks after DPC sensitization. The treatment or condition label here, explained by the study, means: therapeutic diphenylcyclopropenone sensitization with weekly scalp DPC. Specimen: whole blood, collected in connection with sensitization to the hapten diphenylcyclopropenone (DPC). These receptors came from a woman in her forties or fifties with alopecia areata. Some clones in this sample may be carry-over from other donors' samples.

The chain combines TRBV10-3 with TRBJ2-2; TRBD2 aligns across 11 bases. V lost 3 bases, J lost 1 base, and 7 bases stayed unmatched. The CDR3 has 18 residues. The germline gives CDR1 ENHRY, CDR2 SYGVKD. For the CDR3, the DNA is TGTGCCATCAGTGATCGTTCTAGCGGGAGGTGGAACACCGGGGAGCTGTTTTTT. The encoded protein is CAISDRSSGRWNTGELFF.

For the CDR3, the DNA is TGTGCCAGCAGCCACTGGGACAGGGGCTCCTACAATGAGCAGTTCTTC. This translates into CASSHWDRGSYNEQFF. The chain couples TRBV7-9 to TRBJ2-1; TRBD1 agrees at 10 bases. CDR1 and CDR2 from the germline V gene are SEHNR and FQNEAQ (reference sequence). The junction had 4 bases not matched to a gene; V was cut back by 5 bases and J by 0 bases. This CDR3 contains 16 residues.

This clonotype showed up just a few times. V gene TRBV5-1 combines with J gene TRBJ2-2, with 8 positions matching TRBD1. With V trimmed by 3 bases and J by 4 bases, 8 bases remained unmatched. This CDR3 contains 16 residues. Per germline, CDR1 SGHRS and CDR2 YFSETQ. The CDR3 DNA reads TGCGCCAGCAGCTCTATGGGGACAGGCGTCACCGGGGAGCTGTTTTTT. Translation gives CASSSMGTGVTGELFF.

This clonotype appeared a few times. One end of the junction varies from germline; a read error may be responsible. The rearrangement links TRBV7-7 to TRBJ2-1; 9 bases are a match to TRBD2. Germline V CDR1 and CDR2: SSHAT, FNYEAQ (reference sequence). The CDR3 has 15 residues. The CDR3 sequence is CASSLGLAGLDEQFF. The CDR3 DNA is TGTGCTAGCAGCTTAGGGCTAGCGGGATTGGATGAGCAGTTCTTC.

This clonotype was seen more than once but under ten times. DNA of the CDR3: TGTGCCAGCAGCCCGGGACTAGCGGGAGGGGGCGAGCAGTACTTC. This gives the protein CASSPGLAGGGEQYF. The rearrangement links TRBV12-3 or TRBV12-4 to TRBJ2-7; TRBD2 matches at 16 bases. This CDR3 comprises 15 residues. Trimming at V came to 6 bases and at J to 6 bases, leaving 5 bases not matched to a gene.

This clonotype was seen a few times. V gene TRBV4-1 combines with J gene TRBJ1-1, with 10 bases aligning to TRBD1. V was pared by 4 bases and J by 7 bases, with 9 bases of the junction left unmatched. CDR1 is MGHRA, CDR2 YSYEKL, per germline. The CDR3 has 15 residues. The CDR3: CASSLDRDRGNEAFF. The CDR3 bases are TGCGCCAGCAGCCTGGATCGGGACAGGGGTAATGAAGCTTTCTTT.

This clonotype was recorded a few times. One end of the junction fails to match germline, which may point to a read error. V gene TRBV20-1 combines with J gene TRBJ1-2; no clear D. The germline V gene has CDR1 DFQATT and CDR2 SNEGSKA (reference sequence). The CDR3 extends over 11 amino acids. CDR3 residues: CSARDRASGAF. CDR3 nucleotide sequence: TGCAGTGCTAGAGATCGGGCATCCGGGGCCTTC.

This clonotype has only a few counts. V is TRBV20-1 and J is TRBJ2-3, with D unresolved. The germline V gene encodes CDR1 DFQATT and CDR2 SNEGSKA (reference sequence). This CDR3 is built from 12 residues. V gave up 2 bases and J gave up 5 bases, with 8 bases separating them. The CDR3 region is CSARSVGDTQYF. The CDR3 coding sequence is TGCAGTGCTAGATCGGTCGGAGATACGCAGTATTTT.

The chain couples TRBV11-2 to TRBJ1-2, with 9 nucleotides matching TRBD1. The CDR3 covers 15 residues. V trimming: 1 base; J trimming: 6 bases; junction bases outside the gene matches: 6. From germline, CDR1 is SGHAT and CDR2 FQNNGV. CDR3 sequence: CASSLGGQGLDGYTF. CDR3 bases: TGTGCCAGCAGCTTAGGAGGACAGGGGCTCGATGGCTACACCTTC.

The chain is built from TRBV5-1 and TRBJ2-2; a weak D match, TRBD1 (5 bases). The germline CDR1 and CDR2 sequences are SGHRS and YFSETQ. The CDR3 is made up of 14 amino acids. Trimming stripped 0 bases from V and 6 bases from J, with 9 bases between. CDR3 amino acids: CASSLEGVAGELFF. DNA for the CDR3: TGCGCCAGCAGCTTGGAAGGGGTCGCCGGGGAGCTGTTTTTT.